This T cell receptor beta chain was observed in a study of blood T cell repertoires in COVID-19. Study-wide context: Collection of acute and convalescent COVID-19 samples took place in the United States, Italy and Spain. The cDNA or gDNA used as material had been derived from T cells, B-cell-depleted T cells, or PBMCs.

V lost 4 bases and J 2 bases, leaving 13 bases between the germline ends. The CDR3 extends over 16 amino acids. CDR1 KGHDR and CDR2 SFDVKD come from the germline V gene. Authors' data handling: Amplification with reference gene primers provided the estimates of nucleated cell counts. The method was immunoSEQ multiplex PCR; TCRdb's version includes in-frame clones alone and lacks a portion of them. Clonal size and the V and J genes are those of that table, whereas D and trimming came from the DNA. The sample holds more than 110,000 clones, 75% to 90% seen once. The chain recombines TRBV24-1 with TRBJ2-2; D perhaps matches TRBD2 (6 bases). Sequenced input: peripheral blood. This TCR was sampled from a woman older than 75 with acute or convalescent COVID-19. In nucleotides, the CDR3 is TGTGCCACCAGTGACCCTGGGACTTCCAACACCGGGGAGCTGTTTTTT. Translation gives CATSDPGTSNTGELFF.